This T cell receptor (beta chain) originates from a study of blood T cell repertoires in COVID-19. CDR1 is LNHDA, CDR2 SQIVND, per germline (reference sequence). The CDR3 runs 15 residues. V was trimmed by 8 bases and J by 8 bases, leaving 22 bases between them. Sequenced by immunoSEQ multiplex PCR; TCRdb stores in-frame clones only, minus some. The sample lists some 360,000 clones, 80% to 90% occurring once. Sequencing was performed on peripheral blood. This chain uses TRBV19 with TRBJ2-1, with D perhaps matching TRBD2 (5 bases). The clonotype originates from a woman aged 55-70 years with COVID-19, enrolled during active disease. For the CDR3, the DNA is TGTGCCAGTTCGGTGAGGTCCCGAGGGTGGGATGAGCAGTTCTTC. Its protein product is CASSVRSRGWDEQFF. The full variable domain, its missing parts supplied by reference TRBV19 and TRBJ2-1, is DGGITQSPKYLFRKEGQNVTLSCEQNLNHDAMYWYRQDPGQGLRLIYYSQIVNDFQKGDIAEGYSVSREKKESFPLTVTSAQKNPTAFYLCASSVRSRGWDEQFFGPGTRLTVL.